Listed here are 11 T cell receptor beta chains from one sample, sequenced in a study of blood T cell repertoires in COVID-19. Here immunoSEQ multiplex PCR was the method, and the copy in TCRdb shows in-frame clones only, minus some. The sample lists roughly 500,000 clones, roughly 90% occurring once. Sequences were obtained from PBMCs or T cells enriched from blood (not recorded which). All receptors derive from a woman aged 40 to 50 who had recovered from COVID-19.

The chain uses TRBV18 and TRBJ2-2, with 13 positions matching TRBD2. Trimming cost V 3 bases and J 5 bases; bases outside gene matches: 3. Germline lookup yields CDR1 KGHSH and CDR2 LQKENI. The CDR3 totals 16 residues. CDR3 loop: CASSPGLAGVTGELFF. The CDR3 DNA reads as TGTGCCAGCTCACCCGGACTAGCGGGAGTTACCGGGGAGCTGTTTTTT. Together with reference TRBV18 and TRBJ2-2, the CDR3 gives the full variable domain: NAGVMQNPRHLVRRRGQEARLRCSPMKGHSHVYWYRQLPEEGLKFMVYLQKENIIDESGMPKERFSAEFPKEGPSILRIQQVVRGDSAAYFCASSPGLAGVTGELFFGEGSRLTVL.

This clone was picked up one time. This chain connects TRBV28 to TRBJ1-2, with D uncertain. The CDR3 consists of 12 residues. Germline V gene sequence: CDR1 MDHEN, CDR2 SYDVKM. Between the trimmed V and J ends, which lost 6 bases and 5 bases, there was a span of 10 bases. The CDR3 is CASRAQKYGYTF. In DNA, the CDR3 is TGTGCCAGCAGGGCTCAGAAATATGGCTACACCTTC.

The gene calls are TRBV19 and TRBJ2-5; 8 bases match TRBD2. After removal of 6 bases from V and 5 bases from J, the junction contained 8 bases not matched to a gene. Germline assignment: CDR1 LNHDA and CDR2 SQIVND (reference sequence). The CDR3 contains 14 residues. CDR3: CASRPGREAETQYF. The CDR3 region has the DNA TGTGCCAGTAGGCCTGGGCGGGAGGCTGAGACCCAGTACTTC. Supplemented by reference TRBV19 and TRBJ2-5, the full variable domain reads DGGITQSPKYLFRKEGQNVTLSCEQNLNHDAMYWYRQDPGQGLRLIYYSQIVNDFQKGDIAEGYSVSREKKESFPLTVTSAQKNPTAFYLCASRPGREAETQYFGPGTRLLVL.

V usage is TRBV6-2 or TRBV6-3 and J usage is TRBJ2-1; TRBD2 matches 15 bases. The CDR3 length is 15 residues. V shed 6 bases and J 11 bases; nucleotides not matched to a gene: 8. The germline V gene has CDR1 MNHEY and CDR2 SVGEGT. The CDR3 region has the DNA TGTGCCAGCAGCCCACCGGGACTAGCGGGAGGTCAGCAGTTCTTC. Amino acids: CASSPPGLAGGQQFF.

The V and J genes are TRBV7-8 and TRBJ2-7; 10 bases are shared with TRBD2. This CDR3 has 16 residues. V lost 1 base, J lost 2 bases, and 5 bases stayed unmatched. The germline V gene encodes CDR1 SGHVS and CDR2 FQNEAQ. Here the CDR3 reads CASSLVFTSGTYEQYF. CDR3 coding DNA: TGTGCCAGCAGCTTAGTGTTCACTAGCGGGACCTACGAGCAGTACTTC.

This clone turned up a few times. The chain combines TRBV10-1 with TRBJ1-2, with a weak D call TRBD1 (6 bases). CDR3 size: 16 residues. The ends were cut back, 4 bases at V and 3 bases at J, with 18 bases in the middle. Germline V gene sequence: CDR1 WNHNN, CDR2 SYGVQD (reference sequence). This chain's CDR3 is CASSGAQGEGYYGYTF. DNA of the CDR3: TGCGCCAGCAGTGGGGCACAGGGCGAAGGCTACTATGGCTACACCTTC.

The J gene is TRBJ2-1, the V gene TRBV9; 7 nucleotides align to TRBD2. V trimming: 1 base; J trimming: 1 base; junction bases outside the gene matches: 5. Germline lookup yields CDR1 SGDLS and CDR2 YYNGEE. The CDR3 has 16 amino acids. This chain's CDR3 is CASSVLAGESYNEQFF. The CDR3 bases are TGTGCCAGCAGCGTACTCGCGGGAGAGTCCTACAATGAGCAGTTCTTC.

The chain is built from TRBV5-8 and TRBJ2-7, with TRBD2 matching 14 bases. V shed 0 bases, J shed 6 bases, and the junction held 8 bases outside the gene matches. The CDR3 is 17 amino acids. Germline CDR1 reads SGHTS; CDR2 reads YDEGEE. As DNA, the CDR3 is TGTGCCAGCAGCTTGGCCCTCTTCGGACTAGCGGGAGGCGAGCAGTACTTC. Its translation: CASSLALFGLAGGEQYF.

The gene calls are TRBV11-3 and TRBJ1-4, with 9 bases lining up with TRBD1. V was pared by 2 bases and J by 6 bases, with 7 bases of the junction left unmatched. Germline V gene data show CDR1 as SGHNT and CDR2 as YENEEA. The CDR3 sequence is 16 residues long. CDR3 protein: CASSLILRDRDEKLFF. As DNA, the CDR3 is TGTGCCAGCAGCTTAATCCTACGGGACAGGGATGAAAAACTGTTTTTT.

This chain uses TRBV6-1 with TRBJ2-4; TRBD2 matches at 10 bases. V was pared by 3 bases and J by 9 bases, with 8 bases of the junction left unmatched. From germline, CDR1 is MNHNS and CDR2 SASEGT. The CDR3 contains 15 residues. The CDR3 DNA follows: TGTGCCAGCAGTGATGGGCTAGCGGGGGTCAGCATTCAGTACTTC. It translates to CASSDGLAGVSIQYF.

The chain joins TRBV5-1 to TRBJ2-3, with 8 bases that match TRBD2. CDR1 is SGHRS and CDR2 is YFSETQ in the germline V gene. The CDR3 spans 16 residues. J gave up 4 bases and V 3 bases, and 10 bases lay outside the gene matches. The CDR3 here is CASSYPGGNPPDTQYF. The DNA for the CDR3 is TGCGCCAGCAGCTACCCGGGGGGGAATCCCCCAGATACGCAGTATTTT.